The 25 T cell receptor beta chains in this list originate from one sample, sequenced in a study of technical replicates of blood from several donors. TCRdb's copy holds only in-frame clones and misses some; the assay was immunoSEQ multiplex PCR. The table includes some 15,000 clones, roughly four fifths detected once. The sequencing sample was made of PBMCs. The receptors shown here come from a human donor in good health.

The chain is built from TRBV19 and TRBJ2-6, with D unclear. The CDR3 is made up of 18 amino acids. V dropped 2 bases and J dropped 1 base, with 15 bases sitting between them. The V gene's germline CDR1 is LNHDA and CDR2 SQIVND (reference sequence). CDR3 sequence: CASSIKRDSVSGANVLTF. In DNA form, the CDR3 reads TGTGCCAGTAGTATAAAGAGAGACTCAGTATCTGGGGCCAACGTCCTGACTTTC. Together with reference TRBV19 and TRBJ2-6, the CDR3 gives the full variable domain: DGGITQSPKYLFRKEGQNVTLSCEQNLNHDAMYWYRQDPGQGLRLIYYSQIVNDFQKGDIAEGYSVSREKKESFPLTVTSAQKNPTAFYLCASSIKRDSVSGANVLTFGAGSRLTVL.

V and J are TRBV11-2 and TRBJ2-7; D possibly corresponds to TRBD2 (5 bases). The germline V and J ends were trimmed by 0 bases and 5 bases, with 11 bases remaining between them. CDR1 SGHAT and CDR2 FQNNGV come from the germline V gene. This CDR3 region has 14 residues. The CDR3, as DNA: TGTGCCAGCAGCTTAGAATCTAGCATCCACGAGCAGTACTTC. It translates to CASSLESSIHEQYF.

The rearrangement uses TRBV15 and TRBJ2-1; 13 bases are shared with TRBD2. Losses at the gene ends were 4 bases for V and 7 bases for J; bases not matched to a gene: 13. CDR1 is LNHNV and CDR2 is YYDKDF in the germline V gene (reference sequence). This CDR3 spans 18 amino acids. This chain's CDR3 is CATSTSGGLAGWGNEQFF. CDR3 in DNA: TGTGCCACCAGCACCTCTGGGGGACTAGCGGGGTGGGGGAATGAGCAGTTCTTC.

The V call is TRBV18, the J call TRBJ2-7; maybe TRBD1 (5 bases). The CDR3 extends over 14 amino acids. V was cut by 2 bases and J by 3 bases, with 11 bases left in between. The germline CDR1 and CDR2 sequences are KGHSH and LQKENI. CDR3 nucleotide sequence: TGTGCCAGCTCACCATCGGACACAGGCTACGAGCAGTACTTC. This translates into CASSPSDTGYEQYF.

DNA for the CDR3: TGTGCCTGGAGTGTGGGACTAGCGGGCAATGAGCAGTTCTTC. It yields the protein CAWSVGLAGNEQFF. V gene TRBV30 combines with J gene TRBJ2-1; 12 bases fit TRBD2. The CDR3 runs to 14 residues. Germline V gives CDR1 GTSNPN, CDR2 SVGIG (reference sequence). V shed 0 bases and J 6 bases; nucleotides not matched to a gene: 0.

The gene calls are TRBV7-9 and TRBJ1-1; 8 bases are shared with TRBD1. The CDR3 runs 15 residues. With 3 bases clipped from V and 4 bases from J, the junction kept 7 bases outside the gene matches. The germline V gene has CDR1 SEHNR and CDR2 FQNEAQ (reference sequence). In nucleotides, the CDR3 is TGTGCCAGCAGCTTGGGACGACAGGGGACCACTGAAGCTTTCTTT. Its protein is CASSLGRQGTTEAFF.

This chain joins TRBV5-4 and TRBJ2-1; 11 bases agree with TRBD2. The junction had 10 bases not matched to a gene; V was cut back by 1 base and J by 7 bases. There are 17 residues in the CDR3. Germline CDR1 SGHNT, CDR2 YYREEE (reference sequence). CDR3 region: CASSLPFGSGRENEQFF. The DNA for the CDR3 is TGTGCCAGCAGCTTGCCCTTTGGTAGCGGGAGGGAGAATGAGCAGTTCTTC.

The chain has TRBV6-1 and TRBJ1-2, with D perhaps TRBD1 (5 bases). Germline V gene lookup returns CDR1 MNHNS and CDR2 SASEGT. The CDR3 covers 15 residues. The ends were cut back, 3 bases at V and 4 bases at J, with 15 bases in the middle. The CDR3 region has the DNA TGTGCCAGCAGTGATGCCAGGGCAAGGGTCTATGGCTACACCTTC. This codes for CASSDARARVYGYTF.

CDR3 amino acids: CASSPGTSYSYEQYF. For the CDR3, the DNA is TGCGCCAGCAGTCCCGGGACTAGCTATTCCTACGAGCAGTACTTC. This chain uses TRBV5-1 with TRBJ2-7; TRBD2 matches 9 bases. There are 15 residues in the CDR3. Germline V CDR1 and CDR2: SGHRS, YFSETQ. Losses at the gene ends were 5 bases for V and 1 base for J; bases not matched to a gene: 7.

J is TRBJ1-2 and V is TRBV14; D uncertain. CDR1 and CDR2 from the germline V gene are SGHDN and FVKESK. The CDR3 length is 13 residues. V was clipped by 1 base and J by 4 bases, with 7 bases between them. The CDR3 DNA is TGTGCCAGCAGCCAAGTATATAGCTATGGCTACACCTTC. It yields the protein CASSQVYSYGYTF.

The CDR3 nucleotides are TGTGCCAGCAGCTACGGGGCAGGGGATGGCTACACCTTC. It is translated as CASSYGAGDGYTF. V is TRBV7-3 and J is TRBJ1-2, with TRBD1 as a possible D gene (6 bases). V was pared by 4 bases and J by 6 bases, with 12 bases between. CDR1 and CDR2 from the germline V gene are SGHTA and FQGTGA. The CDR3 spans 13 residues. Together with reference TRBV7-3 and TRBJ1-2, the CDR3 gives the full variable domain: GAGVSQTPSNKVTEKGKYVELRCDPISGHTALYWYRQSLGQGPEFLIYFQGTGAADDSGLPNDRFFAVRPEGSVSTLKIQRTERGDSAVYLCASSYGAGDGYTFGSGTRLTVV.

The chain combines TRBV19 with TRBJ2-3, with TRBD2 matching over 13 bases. Germline V gene lookup returns CDR1 LNHDA and CDR2 SQIVND (reference sequence). The V gene end was trimmed by 3 bases and the J gene end by 4 bases; junction bases not matched to a gene: 13. The CDR3 is 19 residues long. CDR3 coding DNA: TGTGCCAGTAGTATTGCACGGCAGGGACTAGCGGGAAACGCAGATACGCAGTATTTT. This gives the protein CASSIARQGLAGNADTQYF.

The rearrangement joins TRBV5-1 to TRBJ2-3; D is perhaps TRBD1 (5 bases). The V end was cut by 0 bases, the J end by 1 base, with 21 bases between. The CDR3 has 19 residues. Germline-derived CDR1 and CDR2 are SGHRS and YFSETQ. The CDR3, as DNA: TGCGCCAGCAGCTTGGGTGTGGGGCGAATATCTACAGGCACAGATACGCAGTATTTT. Its protein product is CASSLGVGRISTGTDTQYF.

The chain carries TRBV28 and TRBJ1-1; D may be TRBD1 (6 bases). This CDR3 has 14 residues. Per the germline V gene, CDR1 is MDHEN and CDR2 is SYDVKM. Trimming took off 5 bases at V and 1 base at J, with 11 bases between the two ends. The chain's CDR3 is CASSTGSPNTEAFF. The DNA of the CDR3 is TGTGCCAGCAGTACAGGGTCCCCGAACACTGAAGCTTTCTTT.

This chain connects TRBV15 to TRBJ2-7; 7 bases line up with TRBD1. Germline V gives CDR1 LNHNV, CDR2 YYDKDF (reference sequence). The trim removed 1 base at V and 4 bases at J, leaving 7 bases unmatched. The CDR3 is 15 residues long. The CDR3 sequence: CATSRGRGTAYEQYF. The CDR3 DNA is TGTGCCACCAGCAGAGGCAGAGGGACAGCATACGAGCAGTACTTC.

The chain is built from TRBV9 and TRBJ2-2; D unclear. This CDR3 region has 12 residues. V gave up 3 bases and J gave up 9 bases, with 9 bases separating them. Per germline, CDR1 SGDLS and CDR2 YYNGEE. In nucleotides, the CDR3 is TGTGCCAGCAGCGCCAGGTCCCGGGAGCTGTTTTTT. Translating it yields CASSARSRELFF.

The chain uses TRBV6-5 and TRBJ2-7, with D maybe TRBD2 (6 bases). Germline CDR1 is MNHEY and CDR2 is SVGAGI. The ends were cut back, 0 bases at V and 4 bases at J, with 13 bases in the middle. This CDR3 is 15 amino acids long. CDR3 bases: TGTGCCAGCAGTTACTCGCGGGGAACGGGGTACGAGCAGTACTTC. Encoded protein: CASSYSRGTGYEQYF.

V is TRBV29-1 and J is TRBJ2-7; 7 positions match TRBD1. V lost 3 bases, J lost 6 bases, and 5 bases stayed unmatched. CDR3 length: 12 amino acids. Germline CDR1 and CDR2: SQVTM and ANQGSEA. CDR3 loop: CSVEWAGGEQYF. The CDR3 coding sequence is TGCAGCGTTGAGTGGGCAGGGGGCGAGCAGTACTTC.

The chain has TRBV19 and TRBJ2-2; 16 bases match TRBD2. V shed 5 bases and J 0 bases; nucleotides not matched to a gene: 3. The V gene's germline CDR1 is LNHDA and CDR2 SQIVND (reference sequence). CDR3 length equals 18 residues. The CDR3 DNA is TGTGCCAGTAGTCCGGGACTAGCGGGAGGGACGAACACCGGGGAGCTGTTTTTT. It specifies CASSPGLAGGTNTGELFF.

This clone turned up a few times. The V and J genes are TRBV5-1 and TRBJ1-1; 7 bases are shared with TRBD1. CDR1 is SGHRS, CDR2 YFSETQ, per germline. There are 14 residues in the CDR3. V lost 0 bases, J lost 7 bases, and 6 bases stayed unmatched. The CDR3 spells CASSLAPTGNEAFF. CDR3 coding DNA: TGCGCCAGCAGCTTGGCGCCGACAGGGAATGAAGCTTTCTTT.

The rearrangement joins TRBV6-1 to TRBJ2-3; D uncertain. V lost 6 bases and J lost 2, with 6 bases in between. The CDR3 contains 12 residues. Germline V lookup: CDR1 MNHNS, CDR2 SASEGT. The CDR3 is CASRANTDTQYF. CDR3 coding DNA: TGTGCCAGCAGGGCCAACACAGATACGCAGTATTTT.

This chain uses TRBV28 with TRBJ1-1; 9 bases line up with TRBD1. V lost 7 bases, J lost 4 bases, and 10 bases stayed unmatched. From germline, CDR1 is MDHEN and CDR2 SYDVKM. This CDR3 contains 15 residues. The CDR3 nucleotides read TGTGCCAGCACCTCCGGACAGGGGCTAAGCACTGAAGCTTTCTTT. Translated: CASTSGQGLSTEAFF.

The genes are TRBV7-8 and TRBJ1-5; D not resolved. CDR1 is SGHVS, CDR2 FQNEAQ, per germline. V was shortened by 2 bases and J by 4 bases, with 3 bases between the two germline ends. This CDR3 has 12 residues. In DNA form, the CDR3 reads TGTGCCAGCAGCTTACAGAATCAGCCCCAGCATTTT. It encodes CASSLQNQPQHF.

The rearrangement uses TRBV10-3 and TRBJ2-1; TRBD1 might be the D (5 bases). The germline gives CDR1 ENHRY, CDR2 SYGVKD. Trimming took 11 bases from V and 4 from J, leaving 18 bases between them. This CDR3 contains 14 residues. The CDR3 DNA is TGTGCCGCGCGCCGGACACTTACTTACAATGAGCAGTTCTTC. Translation gives CAARRTLTYNEQFF.

This CDR3 is CAWSAGGSTAYNEQFF. The CDR3 DNA follows: TGTGCCTGGAGTGCGGGCGGGAGTACGGCCTACAATGAGCAGTTCTTC. V usage is TRBV30 and J usage is TRBJ2-1; 7 bases match TRBD2. Unmatched junction bases numbered 8, after V lost 1 base and J lost 2 bases. The CDR3 is 16 residues long. CDR1 is GTSNPN, CDR2 SVGIG, per germline (reference sequence).